These 7 T cell receptor beta chains were sequenced from one sample in a study of blood T cell repertoires in COVID-19. Produced via immunoSEQ multiplex PCR; TCRdb's table is partial and in-frame only. The table records 130,000 to 150,000 clones, 87% of them present only once. Sequencing was done on a sample of peripheral blood. These receptors came from an elderly man with acute or convalescent COVID-19.

This rearrangement joins TRBV2 to TRBJ2-2; 7 positions match TRBD1. V dropped 6 bases and J dropped 1; count of bases not matched to a gene: 2. The CDR3 runs 14 residues. Germline V gives CDR1 SNHLY, CDR2 FYNNEI. The CDR3 bases are TGTGCCAGCAGGGGACAGATGAACACCGGGGAGCTGTTTTTT. It is translated as CASRGQMNTGELFF.

The chain has TRBV19 and TRBJ2-1; 7 bases line up with TRBD2. Germline CDR1 LNHDA, CDR2 SQIVND (reference sequence). CDR3 length equals 15 residues. Trimming removed 5 bases from V and 6 bases from J; junction bases left unmatched: 10. CDR3 sequence: CASSLTGLVVNEQFF. CDR3 in DNA: TGTGCCAGTAGTCTTACCGGACTAGTAGTCAATGAGCAGTTCTTC. The entire variable domain, with the rest obtained from reference TRBV19 and TRBJ2-1, is as follows: DGGITQSPKYLFRKEGQNVTLSCEQNLNHDAMYWYRQDPGQGLRLIYYSQIVNDFQKGDIAEGYSVSREKKESFPLTVTSAQKNPTAFYLCASSLTGLVVNEQFFGPGTRLTVL.

This rearrangement joins TRBV12-3 or TRBV12-4 to TRBJ1-5; 8 positions match TRBD1. V lost 6 bases to trimming and J lost 6 bases; unmatched junction nucleotides: 1. The CDR3 contains 12 residues. CDR3 DNA: TGTGCCAGCAGGACAGGGGTTCAGCCCCAGCATTTT. It is translated as CASRTGVQPQHF.

The genes are TRBV3-1 (or the pseudogene TRBV3-2) and TRBJ1-1, with D unresolved. This CDR3 spans 14 amino acids. Germline CDR1 is LGHDT and CDR2 is YNNKEL (reference sequence). The germline V and J ends were trimmed by 3 bases and 1 base, with 9 bases remaining between them. This CDR3 is CASSQGGWNTEAFF. The CDR3, as DNA: TGTGCCAGCAGCCAGGGAGGTTGGAACACTGAAGCTTTCTTT.

The CDR3 region has the DNA TGTGCCTGGAGGGGAAACAGGGTTTCACCCCTCCACTTT. Amino acid sequence: CAWRGNRVSPLHF. The J gene is TRBJ1-6, the V gene TRBV30; maybe TRBD1 (6 bases). Germline V lookup: CDR1 GTSNPN, CDR2 SVGIG (reference sequence). The CDR3 is 13 amino acids. Trimming removed 3 bases from V and 9 bases from J, with 12 bases in between.

The V call is TRBV27, the J call TRBJ2-1, with a possible D match to TRBD1 (5 bases). Germline lookup yields CDR1 MNHEY and CDR2 SMNVEV (reference sequence). The CDR3 runs 16 residues. The V and J ends lost 6 bases and 6 bases respectively, with 21 bases between them. The CDR3 bases are TGTGCCAGCAGGGCCTCAGGGTACAGTCCGGGCAATGAGCAGTTCTTC. It translates to CASRASGYSPGNEQFF.

The chain recombines TRBV7-2 with TRBJ2-1; possibly TRBD2 for D (6 bases). CDR1 SGHTA and CDR2 FQGNSA come from the germline V gene. This CDR3 comprises 17 residues. V shed 1 base and J shed 5 bases, with 18 bases lying between them. CDR3 DNA: TGTGCCAGCAGCTTAGTTGGGACTCCCCTGGGGAACAATGAGCAGTTCTTC. Translating gives CASSLVGTPLGNNEQFF.